A single sample gave rise to the 29 T cell receptor beta chains below, sequenced in a study of T cell repertoires in cytomegalovirus infection. One entry per CDR3 protein results from TCRdb running MiXCR on the reads. The sample carries some 180,000 distinct CDR3 sequences, approximately 17% recorded once. The material sequenced was CD8+ T cells from PBMCs. These receptors all come from a human donor in good health (CMV status not recorded). Some clones in this sample may be carry-over from other donors' samples.

This clonotype was observed a handful of times. This chain connects TRBV12-3 or TRBV12-4 to TRBJ1-3, with D uncertain. CDR3 size: 14 residues. Deletions cut 7 bases from V and 0 bases from J, with 10 bases between. The CDR3 loop is CASTDGLSGNTIYF. Written as DNA, the CDR3 is TGTGCCAGCACCGACGGACTCTCTGGAAACACCATATATTTT.

Only a few counts were recorded for this clonotype. The chain employs TRBV7-3 and TRBJ2-1, with D possibly TRBD1 on 6 matching bases. The V gene lost 1 base and the J gene lost 4 bases, with 11 bases spanning the gap. Looked up from germline, CDR1 is SGHTA and CDR2 is FQGTGA. The CDR3 contains 15 residues. The chain's CDR3 is CASSLKDRLYNEQFF. Written as DNA, the CDR3 is TGTGCCAGCAGCTTAAAGGACAGACTATACAATGAGCAGTTCTTC.

The chain employs TRBV6-5 and TRBJ1-1, with 8 nucleotides matching TRBD1. Germline CDR1 MNHEY, CDR2 SVGAGI. CDR3 length: 14 residues. J gave up 4 bases and V 2 bases, and 3 bases lay outside the gene matches. CDR3 region: CASSYQGAPTEAFF. CDR3 nucleotide sequence: TGTGCCAGCAGTTACCAGGGGGCGCCCACTGAAGCTTTCTTT.

This clonotype was seen only a few times. The chain is built from TRBV2 and TRBJ1-4; TRBD1 matches 11 bases. Trimming cost V 6 bases and J 8 bases; bases outside gene matches: 8. This CDR3 region has 15 residues. The germline gives CDR1 SNHLY, CDR2 FYNNEI. CDR3 amino acids: CASSDGQGAQEKLFF. For the CDR3, the DNA is TGTGCCAGCAGCGACGGACAGGGGGCTCAGGAAAAACTGTTTTTT.

CDR3 nucleotides: TGTGCCAGCAGTCTAGCGTCCCACTACAATGAGCAGTTCTTC. Encoded protein: CASSLASHYNEQFF. The chain recombines TRBV27 with TRBJ2-1; D might be TRBD2 (6 bases). Germline values: CDR1 MNHEY, CDR2 SMNVEV (reference sequence). The CDR3 has 14 amino acids. V lost 5 bases to trimming and J lost 3 bases, with 11 bases between them.

This clonotype was detected once. V usage is TRBV27 and J usage is TRBJ2-1; possible D gene TRBD2, 6 bases. Germline V gene sequence: CDR1 MNHEY, CDR2 SMNVEV (reference sequence). The V and J ends lost 1 base and 3 bases respectively, with 10 bases between them. The CDR3 extends over 15 amino acids. CDR3 region: CASSLYGGGYNEQFF. The CDR3 DNA reads TGTGCCAGCAGTTTATACGGGGGAGGCTACAATGAGCAGTTCTTC.

The chain is built from TRBV9 and TRBJ1-5, with TRBD1 matching over 7 bases. J gave up 2 bases and V 4 bases, and 3 bases lay outside the gene matches. From germline, CDR1 is SGDLS and CDR2 YYNGEE. The CDR3 loop spans 14 amino acids. The CDR3 region is CASSTGTGNQPQHF. As DNA, the CDR3 is TGTGCCAGCAGCACCGGGACAGGCAATCAGCCCCAGCATTTT.

This clonotype has just a few counts. V usage is TRBV27 and J usage is TRBJ1-1, with D possibly being TRBD1 (5 bases). The V gene lost 2 bases and the J gene lost 0 bases, with 10 bases spanning the gap. Germline V lookup: CDR1 MNHEY, CDR2 SMNVEV (reference sequence). The CDR3 covers 15 residues. DNA for the CDR3: TGTGCCAGCAGTTTAGACAGCAATATGAACACTGAAGCTTTCTTT. This translates into CASSLDSNMNTEAFF.

This clonotype was seen a few times. The chain employs TRBV29-1 and TRBJ2-7; 7 bases fit TRBD1. The V gene's germline CDR1 is SQVTM and CDR2 ANQGSEA. The CDR3 covers 13 residues. J lost 2 bases, V lost 4 bases, and 5 bases had no gene match. This CDR3 reads CSVVLGGTYEQYF. In DNA form, the CDR3 reads TGCAGCGTTGTACTAGGGGGCACCTACGAGCAGTACTTC.

The chain has TRBV20-1 and TRBJ2-4, with TRBD1 as a possible D gene (6 bases). Germline V lookup: CDR1 DFQATT, CDR2 SNEGSKA (reference sequence). This CDR3 has 15 amino acids. Trimming shortened V by 6 bases and J by 4 bases, and 19 bases separated the two germline ends. The DNA for the CDR3 is TGCAGTGCGTCACGTGGGGGCTCTGGGAAAAACATTCAGTACTTC. Protein sequence: CSASRGGSGKNIQYF.

V is TRBV7-9 and J is TRBJ2-7; possibly TRBD2 for D (6 bases). This CDR3 region has 20 residues. Germline loops: CDR1 SEHNR, CDR2 FQNEAQ (reference sequence). Between the trimmed V and J ends, which lost 1 base and 3 bases, there was a span of 28 bases. CDR3 amino acids: CASSLVVGGGTFVPYYEQYF. CDR3 coding DNA: TGTGCCAGCAGCTTAGTGGTTGGCGGAGGGACCTTTGTTCCCTACTACGAGCAGTACTTC.

This clonotype was counted between two and nine times. This chain links TRBV7-9 with TRBJ2-2; D possibly corresponds to TRBD1 (6 bases). This CDR3 comprises 16 residues. Germline CDR1 and CDR2: SEHNR and FQNEAQ (reference sequence). Trimming cost V 7 bases and J 1 base, with 16 bases left between them. CDR3 DNA: TGTGCCAGCATCATACAGGGCCCCCAGAACACCGGGGAGCTGTTTTTT. Protein: CASIIQGPQNTGELFF.

The chain has TRBV28 and TRBJ2-5; TRBD1 matches 9 bases. There are 14 residues in the CDR3. The germline V gene has CDR1 MDHEN and CDR2 SYDVKM. Trimming at V came to 4 bases and at J to 7 bases, leaving 7 bases not matched to a gene. Here the CDR3 reads CASSSGTGPRTQYF. The CDR3 DNA reads TGTGCCAGCAGTTCCGGGACAGGGCCCCGGACCCAGTACTTC.

Only a few counts were recorded for this clonotype. The chain employs TRBV4-3 and TRBJ2-7; D unresolved. Per germline, CDR1 LGHNA and CDR2 YSLEER. Trimming pared 0 bases from V and 7 bases from J, leaving 10 bases between. This CDR3 contains 13 residues. The CDR3 sequence: CASSQDRGREQYF. The CDR3 DNA follows: TGCGCCAGCAGCCAAGATAGAGGACGGGAGCAGTACTTC.

The chain recombines TRBV28 with TRBJ1-4; TRBD1 aligns across 7 bases. Looked up from germline, CDR1 is MDHEN and CDR2 is SYDVKM. This CDR3 region has 16 residues. With V trimmed by 7 bases and J by 6 bases, 14 bases remained unmatched. The CDR3 region is CASTPQGDFGDEKLFF. CDR3 sequence (DNA): TGTGCCAGCACCCCTCAGGGGGACTTCGGGGATGAAAAACTGTTTTTT. The full variable domain, completed using reference TRBV28 and TRBJ1-4, is DVKVTQSSRYLVKRTGEKVFLECVQDMDHENMFWYRQDPGLGLRLIYFSYDVKMKEKGDIPEGYSVSREKKERFSLILESASTNQTSMYLCASTPQGDFGDEKLFFGSGTQLSVL.

This chain links TRBV6-2 or TRBV6-3 with TRBJ1-1; D is possibly TRBD1 (5 bases). This CDR3 is 14 amino acids long. Trimming removed 6 bases from V and 1 base from J, with 12 bases in between. CDR1 and CDR2 (germline): MNHEY, SVGEGT. CDR3 sequence reads: CASRIGVTNTEAFF. CDR3 nucleotide sequence: TGTGCCAGCAGAATAGGGGTTACGAACACTGAAGCTTTCTTT.

The chain carries TRBV2 and TRBJ1-4, with TRBD1 as a possible D gene (5 bases). Germline CDR1 and CDR2: SNHLY and FYNNEI. The CDR3 has 15 amino acids. V was pared by 6 bases and J by 0 bases, with 11 bases between. CDR3 nucleotide sequence: TGTGCCAGCAGGGGGACGGCTGCAACTAATGAAAAACTGTTTTTT. Translated: CASRGTAATNEKLFF.

The V and J genes are TRBV20-1 and TRBJ2-7, with TRBD1 matching over 7 bases. The germline gives CDR1 DFQATT, CDR2 SNEGSKA (reference sequence). There are 15 residues in the CDR3. The junction had 16 bases not matched to a gene; V was cut back by 5 bases and J by 6 bases. For the CDR3, the DNA is TGCAGTGCTGGGCCGCCAGACAGGGTAGGAGGCGAGCAGTACTTC. Translation: CSAGPPDRVGGEQYF.

This clonotype came up a few times. The V and J genes are TRBV12-3 or TRBV12-4 and TRBJ1-1, with no clear D. This CDR3 region has 12 residues. V shed 7 bases and J shed 4 bases, with 10 bases lying between them. The CDR3 sequence is CASIQAGTEAFF. CDR3 in DNA: TGTGCCAGCATCCAGGCGGGCACTGAAGCTTTCTTT.

This clonotype was seen only a few times. V is TRBV2 and J is TRBJ1-5; no reliable D call. The CDR3 is 14 amino acids. Germline CDR1 reads SNHLY; CDR2 reads FYNNEI. V gave up 3 bases and J gave up 1 base, with 7 bases separating them. The CDR3 here is CASSDSLSNQPQHF. The CDR3 region has the DNA TGTGCCAGCAGTGACAGTTTAAGCAATCAGCCCCAGCATTTT.

The chain recombines TRBV7-6 with TRBJ1-2; D uncertain. The V end lost 5 bases, the J end lost 3 bases, and 16 bases lay between the germline ends. The CDR3 contains 15 residues. The germline CDR1 and CDR2 sequences are SGHVS and FNYEAQ. Written as DNA, the CDR3 is TGTGCCAGCAGCCAAGAAAGGGCGGAACACTATGGCTACACCTTC. It translates to CASSQERAEHYGYTF.

The chain couples TRBV7-9 to TRBJ2-3; D not certain. V was pared by 5 bases and J by 2 bases, with 14 bases between. Germline CDR1 and CDR2: SEHNR and FQNEAQ (reference sequence). This CDR3 spans 15 amino acids. The CDR3 loop reads CASSTPREFTDTQYF. DNA for the CDR3: TGTGCCAGCAGCACCCCTAGGGAATTCACAGATACGCAGTATTTT. The entire variable domain, with the rest obtained from reference TRBV7-9 and TRBJ2-3, is as follows: DTGVSQNPRHKITKRGQNVTFRCDPISEHNRLYWYRQTLGQGPEFLTYFQNEAQLEKSRLLSDRFSAERPKGSFSTLEIQRTEQGDSAMYLCASSTPREFTDTQYFGPGTRLTVL.

The chain recombines TRBV7-4 with TRBJ1-2, with D hard to call. V was cut by 4 bases and J by 0 bases, with 15 bases left in between. There are 16 residues in the CDR3. Germline values: CDR1 SGHVT, CDR2 SQSDAQ. Here the CDR3 reads CASSSPYSLANYGYTF. For the CDR3, the DNA is TGTGCCAGCAGCTCGCCCTACAGCCTAGCTAACTATGGCTACACCTTC.

The chain joins TRBV7-9 to TRBJ2-5, with D unresolved. The V end was cut by 5 bases, the J end by 6 bases, with 16 bases between. Germline CDR1 and CDR2: SEHNR and FQNEAQ (reference sequence). The CDR3 sequence is 14 residues long. This CDR3 reads CASSAGQDRQTQYF. In DNA, the CDR3 is TGTGCCAGCAGCGCCGGGCAGGACCGACAGACCCAGTACTTC. The variable domain in full, with the rest retrieved from reference TRBV7-9 and TRBJ2-5, is DTGVSQNPRHKITKRGQNVTFRCDPISEHNRLYWYRQTLGQGPEFLTYFQNEAQLEKSRLLSDRFSAERPKGSFSTLEIQRTEQGDSAMYLCASSAGQDRQTQYFGPGTRLLVL.

This clonotype showed up many times. The chain couples TRBV27 to TRBJ1-5, with 7 bases aligning to TRBD1. The CDR3 is 18 residues long. V shed 5 bases and J 6 bases; nucleotides not matched to a gene: 19. The germline gives CDR1 MNHEY, CDR2 SMNVEV (reference sequence). The CDR3 loop is CASSPVAEVWDSVQPQHF. CDR3 nucleotides: TGTGCCAGCAGTCCCGTAGCAGAGGTCTGGGACAGTGTTCAGCCCCAGCATTTT.

The DNA for the CDR3 is TGTGCCAGCAGCCCCTTGACAGGGACGGCTAATGAAAAACTGTTTTTT. It is translated as CASSPLTGTANEKLFF. The rearrangement joins TRBV28 to TRBJ1-4; 7 positions match TRBD1. Looked up from germline, CDR1 is MDHEN and CDR2 is SYDVKM. CDR3 length: 16 residues. J lost 3 bases, V lost 6 bases, and 10 bases had no gene match.

This clonotype has just a few counts. This chain uses TRBV6-1 with TRBJ2-3; D may be TRBD1 (5 bases). Deletions cut 1 base from V and 1 base from J, with 18 bases between. Per the germline V gene, CDR1 is MNHNS and CDR2 is SASEGT. This CDR3 is built from 18 residues. The CDR3 DNA reads TGTGCCAGCAGTGAAGATCTGGGGCCACCTAGACGCACAGATACGCAGTATTTT. This codes for CASSEDLGPPRRTDTQYF.

The V call is TRBV20-1, the J call TRBJ2-1; possibly TRBD2 for D (7 bases). V lost 3 bases and J lost 2, with 8 bases in between. CDR3 length: 13 residues. Germline V lookup: CDR1 DFQATT, CDR2 SNEGSKA (reference sequence). The CDR3: CSASGGPYNEQFF. CDR3 DNA: TGCAGTGCTAGCGGGGGGCCCTACAATGAGCAGTTCTTC.

V and J are TRBV12-3 or TRBV12-4 and TRBJ1-2; D may be TRBD1 (6 bases). V shed 3 bases and J shed 7 bases, with 12 bases lying between them. This CDR3 has 13 amino acids. CDR3 sequence: CASSLSGAGGYTF. In DNA, the CDR3 is TGTGCCAGCAGTTTGTCGGGGGCCGGTGGCTACACCTTC.